The table lists the clone carrying this TCR beta chain with many counts. What it recognizes is unknown. Next came a second PCR, run for roughly 6 to 11 cycles, which used a sample-barcoded 5' primer along with a J-beta primer mix. MiXCR, applied by TCRdb to the 5' RACE reads, yields one record per CDR3 protein. The table records over 550,000 distinct CDR3 sequences, about 30% of them present only once. Each donor supplied ten milliliters of peripheral blood. Each sample used at least 7 million PBMCs. These data come from a study of blood T cells in healthy people across ages. Broader study findings: Relative to aged donors, long-lived donors carried more naive CD4+ cells and displayed higher diversity. Changes in expanded clonotypes were possibly confounded, as the CMV status of donors was unknown.

Germline values: CDR1 MDHEN, CDR2 SYDVKM. V was clipped by 2 bases and J by 11 bases, with 18 bases between them. The CDR3 contains 14 residues. The chain uses TRBV28 and TRBJ2-5; perhaps TRBD1 as D (6 bases). The TCR sequence derives from a woman aged 80 or over in good health. The sample comprised blood. CDR3 sequence (DNA): TGTGCCAGCAGTTTAGGGACAAGGCTCCCTAAGCAGTACTTC. The encoded protein is CASSLGTRLPKQYF.